The T cell receptor beta chain under discussion was sequenced for a study of blood T cell repertoires in COVID-19. At the level of the study: From the United States, Italy and Spain came samples of acute and convalescent COVID-19. The cDNA or gDNA used as material had been derived from T cells, B-cell-depleted T cells, or PBMCs.

TCRdb keeps only in-frame clones here, not all; method: immunoSEQ multiplex PCR. This sample has about half a million clones, with approximately 83% found just once. Germline V gene lookup returns CDR1 SQVTM and CDR2 ANQGSEA. The CDR3 extends over 13 amino acids. V lost 6 bases and J lost 14, with 23 bases in between. The origin of this receptor is a human donor in a cohort sampled during active COVID-19. Sequenced input: peripheral blood. The chain uses TRBV29-1 and TRBJ1-5; a possible D gene is TRBD1 (6 bases). CDR3 sequence: CSVTMTGNHNEHF. The CDR3 bases are TGCAGCGTCACAATGACAGGAAATCATAATGAGCATTTT.